Reported below is one T cell receptor beta chain. What it binds is not known. Both 60 Vbeta primers and 13 Jbeta primers went into the PCR. Assay used: immunoSEQ multiplex PCR; TCRdb lists only in-frame clones, some missing. This table has about 140,000 clones, roughly three quarters appearing once. CDR1 and CDR2 (germline): LNHDA, SQIVND (reference sequence). The trim removed 7 bases at V and 3 bases at J, leaving 4 bases unmatched. The CDR3 contains 14 residues. The data originate from a study of cytomegalovirus exposure and HLA in healthy donors. As for the study in general: Tens of millions of unique TCR sequences came from HLA-typed donors in an early release. Whole-study findings and limits: Later analysis associated a missense DCLRE1C variant with TCR beta V- and J-gene trimming. HLA alleles were associated with some 17,000 TCR beta sequences in a later analysis at 0.05 false discovery rate. When a later analysis compared HLA-associated TCR beta chains with equally common others, the HLA-associated chains turned out to be more clonally expanded and to have lower generation probabilities.

Material: PBMCs. The chain recombines TRBV19 with TRBJ1-2; 11 nucleotides agree with TRBD1. The receptor's source is a female donor in good health and CMV-seronegative. The CDR3 DNA reads TGTGCCAGTACAGCGGGACAGGGGGACTATGGCTACACCTTC. This codes for CASTAGQGDYGYTF.